This T cell receptor beta chain was profiled in a study of cytomegalovirus exposure and HLA in healthy donors. Concerning this clone: Its target is unknown.

A multiplex PCR was run with 60 Vbeta primers and 13 Jbeta primers. In the authors' methods: Around 11 million of about 88 million unique TCR beta chains were shared, per a later count. Method: immunoSEQ multiplex PCR; TCRdb's copy keeps in-frame clones and lacks some. Clone size and V and J calls were adopted from that table, with D and trimming inferred from the DNA. This sample has approximately 170,000 clones, with roughly 73% found just once. The donors, nominally healthy at sampling, likely had unrecorded immune exposures. Study-level findings and limits: Cytomegalovirus association was assigned to about 150 TCR beta chains. In a later analysis, an Asian-associated ancestry cluster reportedly showed fewer N-insertions than the 666-donor mean.

This clonotype was obtained from a female donor in good health and CMV-seronegative. The sequenced sample was PBMCs.

DNA for the CDR3: TGTGCCTGGGGGACAGGAATGACTAGTAGCTACACCTTC. It is translated as CAWGTGMTSSYTF. The chain is built from TRBV30 and TRBJ1-2; 8 nucleotides match TRBD1. CDR1 GTSNPN and CDR2 SVGIG come from the germline V gene (reference sequence). With V trimmed by 5 bases and J by 9 bases, 11 bases remained unmatched. The CDR3 has 13 residues.